This entry concerns a single T cell receptor (beta chain). This entry belongs to a study of T cells in Graves' hyperthyroidism and ophthalmopathy. Lactation, pregnancy, other autoimmune disease or uncontrolled infection excluded patients. Thyroid ultrasound and orbital computed tomography, with clinical symptoms and serum thyroxine and TRAb, informed diagnoses. The CDR3 extends over 17 amino acids. In germline, CDR1 is KGHSH, CDR2 LQKENI. V gave up 0 bases and J gave up 5 bases; unmatched junction bases: 10. Amplified regions were TCR beta CDR3 sequences from RNA transcripts. With the HTBI primer set, the TCR CDR3 went through a first round of RT-PCR. TCRdb redid the calling of the multiplex PCR reads with MiXCR, one entry per CDR3 protein. There are 490,000 or so distinct CDR3 sequences in the sample; 20% to 25% occur only once, and under 55% lies in the top ten.

The TCR sequence derives from a woman between 65 and 79 years old with Graves' ophthalmopathy. Sequenced material: blood. The V gene is TRBV18, the J gene TRBJ2-1; 7 positions agree with TRBD2. CDR3 loop: CASSPPRSSGHNNEQFF. For the CDR3, the DNA is TGTGCCAGCTCACCACCGAGGAGTAGCGGGCATAACAATGAGCAGTTCTTC.